This T cell receptor beta chain was observed in a study of blood T cell repertoires in COVID-19. For the study at large: COVID-19 samples from acute and convalescent phases originated in the United States, Italy and Spain. PBMCs, B-cell-depleted T cells, or T cells were the source of the cDNA or gDNA that made up the material.

V lost 6 bases to trimming and J lost 7 bases; unmatched junction nucleotides: 13. From germline, CDR1 is LNHDA and CDR2 SQIVND (reference sequence). There are 15 residues in the CDR3. Authors' analysis steps: Estimation of nucleated cell counts relied on the amplification of reference gene primers. This table comes from immunoSEQ multiplex PCR, and its TCRdb copy is limited to in-frame clones, with some not included. V and J calls plus clone size are reproduced from that table; the DNA served to infer D and trimming. The sample includes over 200,000 clones, 80% to 90% seen only once; the top ten take approximately 0.66%.

The genes are TRBV19 and TRBJ1-1, with 8 positions matching TRBD1. The receptor comes from a man aged 35-49 years with acute or convalescent COVID-19. Specimen: peripheral blood. The DNA for the CDR3 is TGTGCCAGTAGCTGGACAGGGATGGATTATGGTGAAGCTTTCTTT. Translating gives CASSWTGMDYGEAFF.